This entry describes one T cell receptor (beta chain). Its antigen remains unknown. All the donors were Caucasian adults who lived in Nashville, Tennessee. CD4+ cells were split into CD45RA+ naive and CD45RA-negative memory subsets. As originally analysed: Owing to the provision of junction-only sequences devoid of quality scores by immunoSEQ, filtering differed. Profiled with immunoSEQ multiplex PCR; TCRdb holds only in-frame clones, not every one. From that table come the V and J calls and clone size; the DNA was used to work out D and trimming. The repertoire holds some 2,400,000 clones, approximately 96% seen once, with less than 0.15% in the top ten. This sample was taken from a study of shared clonotypes between healthy human individuals. Trimming pared 8 bases from V and 0 bases from J, leaving 14 bases between. Germline V CDR1 and CDR2: MNHEY, SMNVEV (reference sequence). The CDR3 contains 15 residues.

Study-level findings and limits: Larger estimated richness was generally seen in naive subsets than in memory subsets.

The sequence was obtained from a man aged 18 to 29 in good health. Sequenced input: naive CD4+ T cells sorted from blood. Subset meaning: CD45RA+ positively selected. This chain links TRBV27 with TRBJ2-1; possibly TRBD2 for D (6 bases). The CDR3 region is CASSRPGSSYNEQFF. CDR3 nucleotide sequence: TGTGCCAGCTCCCGTCCCGGGAGCTCCTACAATGAGCAGTTCTTC.